This is a list of T cell receptor beta chains from one sample in a study of CD8 T cells in Susac syndrome. Each CDR3 protein gets one entry after TCRdb re-called the immunoSEQ multiplex PCR reads with MiXCR. This table holds fewer than 85,000 distinct CDR3 sequences, about 95% found once. Sequencing used CD8+ T cells from PBMCs. Receptors were obtained from a human donor with multiple sclerosis. CDR3s include the opening cysteine and the closing phenylalanine or tryptophan. Each record gives: D gene, J gene, clone size, V gene, CDR3 protein, CDR3 DNA. A D gene is named only where the DNA matches it firmly. Expanded clones get a size class; other rows say once, few or many, or leave the size out.

d_call: .
j_call: TRBJ1-1
clone_size: .
v_call: TRBV5-6
cdr3_aa: CASSLMREITEAFF
cdr3_nt: TGTGCCAGCAGCTTGATGCGTGAGATCACTGAAGCTTTCTTT

d_call: .
j_call: TRBJ2-6
clone_size: .
v_call: TRBV6-5
cdr3_aa: CASTIAHRANVLTF
cdr3_nt: TGTGCCAGCACTATCGCGCATCGGGCCAACGTCCTGACTTTC

d_call: .
j_call: TRBJ2-1
clone_size: .
v_call: TRBV7-8
cdr3_aa: CASSLALRSEQFF
cdr3_nt: TGTGCCAGCAGCTTAGCGCTGAGAAGCGAGCAGTTCTTC

d_call: .
j_call: TRBJ1-2
clone_size: .
v_call: TRBV24-1
cdr3_aa: CATTSIGGGGYTF
cdr3_nt: TGTGCCACCACCTCGATCGGGGGCGGTGGCTACACCTTC

d_call: .
j_call: TRBJ2-3
clone_size: .
v_call: TRBV5-1
cdr3_aa: CASLLARATDTQYF
cdr3_nt: TGCGCCAGCCTACTAGCCAGGGCGACAGATACGCAGTATTTT

d_call: .
j_call: TRBJ2-1
clone_size: .
v_call: TRBV11-2
cdr3_aa: CASSLGVRNEQFF
cdr3_nt: TGTGCCAGCAGCTTAGGGGTCCGCAATGAGCAGTTCTTC

d_call: .
j_call: TRBJ2-2
clone_size: few
v_call: TRBV15
cdr3_aa: CATSYPGRDTGELFF
cdr3_nt: TGTGCCACCAGCTACCCAGGGAGAGACACCGGGGAGCTGTTTTTT

d_call: TRBD1
j_call: TRBJ1-1
clone_size: .
v_call: TRBV27
cdr3_aa: CASSLLGQVNTEAFF
cdr3_nt: TGTGCCAGCAGTCTCTTGGGACAGGTGAACACTGAAGCTTTCTTT

d_call: .
j_call: TRBJ2-3
clone_size: .
v_call: TRBV27
cdr3_aa: CASTNTDTQYF
cdr3_nt: TGTGCCAGCACCAACACAGATACGCAGTATTTT

d_call: .
j_call: TRBJ1-2
clone_size: .
v_call: TRBV6-6
cdr3_aa: CASIYGGAYGYTF
cdr3_nt: TGTGCCAGCATCTACGGAGGAGCCTATGGCTACACCTTC

d_call: .
j_call: TRBJ2-5
clone_size: .
v_call: TRBV7-2
cdr3_aa: CASSLGWRLQETQYF
cdr3_nt: TGTGCCAGCAGCTTAGGTTGGAGACTTCAAGAGACCCAGTACTTC

d_call: .
j_call: TRBJ2-1
clone_size: .
v_call: TRBV7-9
cdr3_aa: CASSSMSGDYNEQFF
cdr3_nt: TGTGCCAGCAGCTCAATGAGCGGAGACTACAATGAGCAGTTCTTC

d_call: TRBD2
j_call: TRBJ2-5
clone_size: .
v_call: TRBV6-5
cdr3_aa: CASSHPTSGRAGETQYF
cdr3_nt: TGTGCCAGCAGTCACCCGACTAGCGGGAGGGCCGGAGAGACCCAGTACTTC

d_call: TRBD2
j_call: TRBJ2-2
clone_size: .
v_call: TRBV9
cdr3_aa: CASSSPGLAGESGELFF
cdr3_nt: TGTGCCAGCAGCTCACCGGGACTAGCGGGAGAATCCGGGGAGCTGTTTTTT

d_call: .
j_call: TRBJ1-4
clone_size: .
v_call: TRBV15
cdr3_aa: CATSRDRGSFLFF
cdr3_nt: TGTGCCACCAGCAGAGATAGGGGATCATTTCTGTTTTTT

d_call: TRBD2
j_call: TRBJ2-1
clone_size: .
v_call: TRBV13
cdr3_aa: CASSKGLAGYNNEQFF
cdr3_nt: TGTGCCAGCAGCAAGGGACTAGCGGGATACAACAATGAGCAGTTCTTC

d_call: TRBD1
j_call: TRBJ2-1
clone_size: .
v_call: TRBV29-1
cdr3_aa: CSVYTGTGGCNEQFF
cdr3_nt: TGCAGCGTCTATACCGGGACAGGGGGCTGCAATGAGCAGTTCTTC

d_call: TRBD2
j_call: TRBJ2-3
clone_size: .
v_call: TRBV25-1
cdr3_aa: CASSVPSGREYF
cdr3_nt: TGTGCCAGCAGTGTCCCTAGCGGGAGAGAGTATTTT

d_call: TRBD2
j_call: TRBJ2-1
clone_size: .
v_call: TRBV7-7
cdr3_aa: CASSLGGGTYNEQFF
cdr3_nt: TGTGCTAGCAGCTTGGGCGGGGGGACCTACAATGAGCAGTTCTTC

d_call: .
j_call: TRBJ2-7
clone_size: once
v_call: TRBV6-2/TRBV6-3
cdr3_aa: CASSQLTGSSYEQYF
cdr3_nt: TGTGCCAGCAGTCAACTTACAGGAAGCTCCTACGAGCAGTACTTC

d_call: TRBD2
j_call: TRBJ2-1
clone_size: .
v_call: TRBV9
cdr3_aa: CASSVDGRGYNEQFF
cdr3_nt: TGTGCCAGCAGCGTAGATGGGCGGGGGTACAATGAGCAGTTCTTC

d_call: TRBD1
j_call: TRBJ2-1
clone_size: .
v_call: TRBV29-1
cdr3_aa: CSVWRGDRGTPEQFF
cdr3_nt: TGCAGCGTTTGGAGGGGGGACAGGGGTACCCCTGAGCAGTTCTTC

d_call: TRBD2
j_call: TRBJ2-7
clone_size: once
v_call: TRBV19
cdr3_aa: CATRDTRTSGRGREQYF
cdr3_nt: TGTGCCACCCGGGACACCAGGACTAGCGGGAGAGGGAGGGAGCAGTACTTC

d_call: .
j_call: TRBJ2-7
clone_size: .
v_call: TRBV5-6
cdr3_aa: CASSLARRVISYEQYF
cdr3_nt: TGTGCCAGCAGCTTGGCCAGGAGGGTAATTTCCTACGAGCAGTACTTC

d_call: .
j_call: TRBJ2-7
clone_size: .
v_call: TRBV12-3/TRBV12-4
cdr3_aa: CASSPDYNYEQYF
cdr3_nt: TGTGCCAGCAGTCCGGACTACAACTACGAGCAGTACTTC

d_call: TRBD1
j_call: TRBJ2-5
clone_size: once
v_call: TRBV5-1
cdr3_aa: CASSTDRAGKETQYF
cdr3_nt: TGCGCCAGCAGCACAGACAGGGCTGGGAAAGAGACCCAGTACTTC

d_call: .
j_call: TRBJ2-5
clone_size: .
v_call: TRBV6-6
cdr3_aa: CASSPLLQETQYF
cdr3_nt: TGTGCCAGCAGTCCCCTGTTACAAGAGACCCAGTACTTC

d_call: .
j_call: TRBJ1-2
clone_size: once
v_call: TRBV7-9
cdr3_aa: CASSLGGVTDGYTF
cdr3_nt: TGTGCCAGCAGCTTAGGAGGCGTTACCGATGGCTACACCTTC

d_call: TRBD1
j_call: TRBJ2-2
clone_size: .
v_call: TRBV19
cdr3_aa: CASSLGTGTGELFF
cdr3_nt: TGTGCCAGTAGTCTCGGGACAGGCACCGGGGAGCTGTTTTTT

d_call: .
j_call: TRBJ2-3
clone_size: .
v_call: TRBV14
cdr3_aa: CASSQDIVDRNTDTQYF
cdr3_nt: TGTGCCAGCAGCCAAGATATCGTCGACAGGAACACAGATACGCAGTATTTT

d_call: .
j_call: TRBJ1-1
clone_size: .
v_call: TRBV2
cdr3_aa: CASSEMAGTLNTEAFF
cdr3_nt: TGTGCCAGCAGTGAAATGGCGGGGACCTTGAACACTGAAGCTTTCTTT

d_call: .
j_call: TRBJ2-7
clone_size: .
v_call: TRBV7-2
cdr3_aa: CASSLAGFTSYEQYF
cdr3_nt: TGTGCCAGCAGCTTAGCGGGGTTTACCTCCTACGAGCAGTACTTC

d_call: TRBD2
j_call: TRBJ2-1
clone_size: .
v_call: TRBV18
cdr3_aa: CASSPPLAVTYNEQFF
cdr3_nt: TGTGCCAGCTCACCCCCCCTAGCGGTGACCTACAATGAGCAGTTCTTC

d_call: .
j_call: TRBJ2-3
clone_size: .
v_call: TRBV13
cdr3_aa: CASSSTSDNTDTQYF
cdr3_nt: TGTGCCAGCAGCTCCACATCGGATAACACAGATACGCAGTATTTT

d_call: .
j_call: TRBJ2-5
clone_size: .
v_call: TRBV5-6
cdr3_aa: CASSLDETQYF
cdr3_nt: TGTGCCAGCAGCTTGGATGAGACCCAGTACTTC

d_call: .
j_call: TRBJ2-7
clone_size: .
v_call: TRBV2
cdr3_aa: CASSPDRSSSYEQYF
cdr3_nt: TGTGCCAGCAGTCCTGACAGGTCAAGCTCCTACGAGCAGTACTTC

d_call: .
j_call: TRBJ1-1
clone_size: .
v_call: TRBV29-1
cdr3_aa: CSVQPTPTEAFF
cdr3_nt: TGCAGCGTCCAACCTACTCCCACTGAAGCTTTCTTT

d_call: .
j_call: TRBJ2-7
clone_size: .
v_call: TRBV27
cdr3_aa: CASSPRLDYEQYF
cdr3_nt: TGTGCCAGCAGTCCCCGGTTAGACTACGAGCAGTACTTC

d_call: .
j_call: TRBJ2-7
clone_size: .
v_call: TRBV5-4
cdr3_aa: CASSLPRGEQYF
cdr3_nt: TGTGCCAGCAGCTTGCCCAGGGGCGAGCAGTACTTC

d_call: .
j_call: TRBJ1-2
clone_size: .
v_call: TRBV5-1
cdr3_aa: CASTPGFNYGYTF
cdr3_nt: TGCGCCAGCACCCCTGGCTTCAACTATGGCTACACCTTC

d_call: .
j_call: TRBJ1-1
clone_size: .
v_call: TRBV6-4
cdr3_aa: CASSSTDNTEAFF
cdr3_nt: TGTGCCAGCAGTTCTACAGACAACACTGAAGCTTTCTTT

d_call: .
j_call: TRBJ2-5
clone_size: .
v_call: TRBV20-1
cdr3_aa: CSARGIRELVETQYF
cdr3_nt: TGCAGTGCTAGGGGCATTCGGGAGTTGGTAGAGACCCAGTACTTC

d_call: TRBD1
j_call: TRBJ1-5
clone_size: few
v_call: TRBV5-1
cdr3_aa: CARWTGGQPQHF
cdr3_nt: TGCGCCAGGTGGACAGGGGGGCAGCCCCAGCATTTT

d_call: .
j_call: TRBJ2-7
clone_size: .
v_call: TRBV4-1
cdr3_aa: CASSSNRDFDEQYF
cdr3_nt: TGCGCCAGCAGTTCTAACAGGGATTTCGACGAGCAGTACTTC

d_call: .
j_call: TRBJ1-5
clone_size: .
v_call: TRBV4-1
cdr3_aa: CASSQGPGGGPQHF
cdr3_nt: TGCGCCAGCAGCCAAGGACCGGGGGGTGGGCCCCAGCATTTT

d_call: .
j_call: TRBJ2-1
clone_size: .
v_call: TRBV7-8
cdr3_aa: CASSLPLGLNNEQFF
cdr3_nt: TGTGCCAGCAGCTTGCCGTTGGGACTCAACAATGAGCAGTTCTTC

d_call: .
j_call: TRBJ2-2
clone_size: .
v_call: TRBV6-5
cdr3_aa: CASSYYSDSIANTGELFF
cdr3_nt: TGTGCCAGCAGTTACTATTCGGACAGTATCGCGAACACCGGGGAGCTGTTTTTT

d_call: .
j_call: TRBJ1-4
clone_size: .
v_call: TRBV7-8
cdr3_aa: CASSPSASTYEKLFF
cdr3_nt: TGTGCCAGCAGCCCCTCGGCCAGTACCTATGAAAAACTGTTTTTT

d_call: .
j_call: TRBJ2-7
clone_size: .
v_call: TRBV30
cdr3_aa: CAWRASYEQYF
cdr3_nt: TGTGCCTGGAGGGCCTCCTACGAGCAGTACTTC

d_call: .
j_call: TRBJ1-2
clone_size: .
v_call: TRBV5-1
cdr3_aa: CASSTDGAEGYTF
cdr3_nt: TGCGCCAGCAGCACGGACGGGGCTGAGGGCTACACCTTC

d_call: .
j_call: TRBJ1-1
clone_size: .
v_call: TRBV15
cdr3_aa: CATSEVNTEAFF
cdr3_nt: TGTGCCACCAGCGAGGTGAACACTGAAGCTTTCTTT

d_call: .
j_call: TRBJ2-2
clone_size: .
v_call: TRBV4-1
cdr3_aa: CASSRREHTGELFF
cdr3_nt: TGCGCCAGCAGCCGTCGGGAACACACCGGGGAGCTGTTTTTT

d_call: TRBD1
j_call: TRBJ1-4
clone_size: .
v_call: TRBV29-1
cdr3_aa: CSVEGQINEKLFF
cdr3_nt: TGCAGCGTTGAGGGACAGATTAATGAAAAACTGTTTTTT

d_call: .
j_call: TRBJ2-1
clone_size: .
v_call: TRBV27
cdr3_aa: CASRVGTIAYNEQFF
cdr3_nt: TGTGCCAGCAGAGTAGGGACAATCGCCTACAATGAGCAGTTCTTC